The 21 T cell receptor beta chains presented below share a single source sample, sequenced in a study of OX40 agonist ivuxolimab in advanced cancers. Assay used: immunoSEQ multiplex PCR; TCRdb lists only in-frame clones, some missing. This table holds some 21,000 clones, 84% found once. The sequencing here drew on CD4+ or CD8+ T cells sorted from blood, taken in a trial of the OX40 agonist ivuxolimab. Source of these receptors: an adult with an advanced solid tumor such as melanoma, head and neck, liver or kidney cancer.

The genes are TRBV4-1 and TRBJ2-5; 8 bases are a match to TRBD2. The V and J ends lost 1 base and 3 bases, in that order; junction bases with no gene match: 4. From germline, CDR1 is MGHRA and CDR2 YSYEKL. There are 15 residues in the CDR3. CDR3 DNA: TGCGCCAGCAGCCAAGTAGACGGGAGGGAAGAGACCCAGTACTTC. It translates to CASSQVDGREETQYF.

The chain is built from TRBV28 and TRBJ2-2; 11 bases align to TRBD1. In germline, CDR1 is MDHEN, CDR2 SYDVKM. The junction had 4 bases not matched to a gene; V was cut back by 6 bases and J by 7 bases. This CDR3 contains 14 residues. The chain's CDR3 is CASRRGTGGGELFF. The CDR3, as DNA: TGTGCCAGCAGGCGGGGGACAGGGGGCGGGGAGCTGTTTTTT.

The V and J genes are TRBV4-1 and TRBJ2-7; possible D gene TRBD2, 5 bases. The CDR3 is 14 residues long. The V and J ends lost 3 bases and 0 bases respectively, with 9 bases between them. Germline V gene lookup returns CDR1 MGHRA and CDR2 YSYEKL. The CDR3 loop is CASSHPGLSYEQYF. In nucleotides, the CDR3 is TGCGCCAGCAGCCACCCCGGACTCTCCTACGAGCAGTACTTC.

This clone was observed a single time. The chain combines TRBV27 with TRBJ2-7, with TRBD2 identical over 7 bases. This CDR3 is 14 amino acids long. Trimming at V came to 5 bases and at J to 4 bases, leaving 8 bases not matched to a gene. Germline values: CDR1 MNHEY, CDR2 SMNVEV (reference sequence). The CDR3 DNA reads TGTGCCAGCAGTGCGGCGGGAGATGGGTACGAGCAGTACTTC. It encodes CASSAAGDGYEQYF.

This chain connects TRBV9 to TRBJ2-1; 10 nucleotides line up with TRBD2. Germline CDR1 and CDR2: SGDLS and YYNGEE. CDR3 length equals 15 residues. Losses at the gene ends were 3 bases for V and 8 bases for J; bases not matched to a gene: 8. The CDR3 loop reads CASSATSGLAHEQFF. In DNA form, the CDR3 reads TGTGCCAGCAGCGCTACATCGGGACTAGCGCATGAGCAGTTCTTC.

This clone came up once. The CDR3 sequence is CASSSPLGQGVLDTQYF. The DNA for the CDR3 is TGCGCCAGCAGCTCACCTTTGGGACAGGGGGTTTTAGATACGCAGTATTTT. The chain carries TRBV5-1 and TRBJ2-3; 11 bases map to TRBD1. CDR1 and CDR2 (germline): SGHRS, YFSETQ. V gave up 3 bases and J gave up 5 bases; unmatched junction bases: 11. The CDR3 runs 17 residues.

The rearrangement links TRBV28 to TRBJ2-7; a possible D gene is TRBD2 (5 bases). The V gene's germline CDR1 is MDHEN and CDR2 SYDVKM. This CDR3 region has 12 residues. Trimming stripped 8 bases from V and 4 bases from J, with 12 bases between. CDR3 in amino acids: CASEKEGYEQYF. CDR3 bases: TGTGCCAGCGAGAAAGAGGGATACGAGCAGTACTTC.

V is TRBV28 and J is TRBJ1-4, with no clear D. CDR3 size: 13 residues. Per germline, CDR1 MDHEN and CDR2 SYDVKM. The germline V and J ends were trimmed by 11 bases and 0 bases, with 10 bases remaining between them. In DNA, the CDR3 is TGTGCCCGCAACCTTGCAACTAATGAAAAACTGTTTTTT. This codes for CARNLATNEKLFF.

The J gene is TRBJ2-7, the V gene TRBV10-2; TRBD1 matches 8 bases. Germline loops: CDR1 WSHSY, CDR2 SAAADI. Trimming removed 6 bases from V and 6 bases from J; junction bases left unmatched: 10. The CDR3 totals 14 residues. The DNA for the CDR3 is TGCGCCAGCAGCCAAGACAGGGGTTGGGTCGAGCAGTACTTC. This gives the protein CASSQDRGWVEQYF.

The V and J genes are TRBV11-2 and TRBJ2-7, with D possibly matching TRBD1 (6 bases). Trimming left V 6 bases short and J 2 bases short, with 11 bases between. The CDR3 has 13 amino acids. Germline V gene data show CDR1 as SGHAT and CDR2 as FQNNGV. The CDR3 spells CASRTQGTYEQYF. CDR3 coding DNA: TGTGCCAGCAGAACTCAGGGGACCTACGAGCAGTACTTC.

The chain links TRBV7-9 to TRBJ2-7, with D unresolved. This CDR3 comprises 13 residues. The germline V and J ends were trimmed by 5 bases and 2 bases, with 10 bases remaining between them. The germline gives CDR1 SEHNR, CDR2 FQNEAQ (reference sequence). The DNA of the CDR3 is TGTGCCAGCAGCCCCCCCAGGACCTACGAGCAGTACTTC. As protein: CASSPPRTYEQYF.

The rearrangement links TRBV6-5 to TRBJ1-2; no firm D call. Germline assignment: CDR1 MNHEY and CDR2 SVGAGI. The CDR3 is 11 amino acids. V lost 2 bases, J lost 8 bases, and 6 bases lay in between. The CDR3 bases are TGTGCCAGCAGTTACCCGGGAGGCTACACCTTC. It yields the protein CASSYPGGYTF.

This chain uses TRBV7-9 with TRBJ2-1; D is perhaps TRBD1 (5 bases). The CDR3 extends over 13 amino acids. V dropped 6 bases and J dropped 8 bases, with 14 bases sitting between them. In germline, CDR1 is SEHNR, CDR2 FQNEAQ (reference sequence). The CDR3 DNA follows: TGTGCCAGCAGGATTGGGGCCTTGGATGAGCAGTTCTTC. Protein: CASRIGALDEQFF.

The CDR3, as DNA: TGTGCCAGCAGTTCCAGGTACGCGTACTACGAGCAGTACTTC. Residues: CASSSRYAYYEQYF. This sequence joins TRBV27 and TRBJ2-7; unclear D gene. The CDR3 has 14 amino acids. Germline V CDR1 and CDR2: MNHEY, SMNVEV (reference sequence). The V gene lost 4 bases and the J gene lost 3 bases, with 13 bases spanning the gap.

The J gene is TRBJ2-7, the V gene TRBV10-3, with TRBD2 matching 8 bases. CDR3 length: 15 amino acids. The germline CDR1 and CDR2 sequences are ENHRY and SYGVKD. V dropped 0 bases and J dropped 4; count of bases not matched to a gene: 5. The CDR3 reads CAISESSSGIYEQYF. The CDR3 bases are TGTGCCATCAGTGAGTCGAGTAGCGGGATATACGAGCAGTACTTC.

The chain employs TRBV4-1 and TRBJ2-7, with 8 bases lining up with TRBD2. The CDR3 is 13 amino acids. Losses at the gene ends were 1 base for V and 7 bases for J; bases not matched to a gene: 3. The germline V gene encodes CDR1 MGHRA and CDR2 YSYEKL. The CDR3 DNA sequence: TGCGCCAGCAGCCAAGTAGCGGGACTGGAGCAGTACTTC. Encoded protein: CASSQVAGLEQYF.

V is TRBV7-6 and J is TRBJ2-1; 7 bases fit TRBD2. Germline V gives CDR1 SGHVS, CDR2 FNYEAQ. The CDR3 is 16 residues long. Trimming removed 0 bases from V and 0 bases from J; junction bases left unmatched: 2. CDR3 sequence reads: CASSLASGVSYNEQFF. As DNA, the CDR3 is TGTGCCAGCAGCTTAGCGAGCGGGGTCTCCTACAATGAGCAGTTCTTC. Based on the CDR3 plus reference TRBV7-6 and TRBJ2-1, the full variable domain is GAGVSQSPRYKVTKRGQDVALRCDPISGHVSLYWYRQALGQGPEFLTYFNYEAQQDKSGLPNDRFSAERPEGSISTLTIQRTEQRDSAMYRCASSLASGVSYNEQFFGPGTRLTVL.

The chain has TRBV11-2 and TRBJ1-1, with 7 bases lining up with TRBD1. Germline assignment: CDR1 SGHAT and CDR2 FQNNGV. Losses at the gene ends were 1 base for V and 10 bases for J; bases not matched to a gene: 0. CDR3 size: 11 residues. In DNA, the CDR3 is TGTGCCAGCAGCTTAGCAGGGGGAGCTTTCTTT. Amino acid sequence: CASSLAGGAFF.

The chain has TRBV14 and TRBJ1-4; D is possibly TRBD1 (5 bases). The CDR3 consists of 15 residues. Germline lookup yields CDR1 SGHDN and CDR2 FVKESK. Between the trimmed V and J ends, which lost 2 bases and 8 bases, there was a span of 15 bases. CDR3 protein: CASSQTTDIGEKLFF. The CDR3, as DNA: TGTGCCAGCAGCCAAACGACAGATATAGGGGAAAAACTGTTTTTT.

The V and J genes are TRBV27 and TRBJ2-1; 8 nucleotides agree with TRBD2. The CDR3 totals 16 residues. V lost 5 bases, J lost 1 base, and 7 bases stayed unmatched. The germline CDR1 and CDR2 sequences are MNHEY and SMNVEV (reference sequence). The CDR3 DNA reads TGTGCCAGCAGTCCAGCGACTAGCGCATCCTACAATGAGCAGTTCTTC. This translates into CASSPATSASYNEQFF.

This sequence joins TRBV15 and TRBJ2-7, with 10 bases that match TRBD1. The CDR3 length is 14 residues. V dropped 1 base and J dropped 6; count of bases not matched to a gene: 3. CDR1 is LNHNV, CDR2 YYDKDF, per germline (reference sequence). In DNA, the CDR3 is TGTGCCACCAGCAGAGGAGACAGGGGGCGCGAGCAGTACTTC. Its translation: CATSRGDRGREQYF.